This entry is about one TCR beta chain. This CDR3 spans 12 amino acids. Trimming shortened V by 2 bases and J by 5 bases, and 3 bases separated the two germline ends. CDR1 SGHVS and CDR2 FQNEAQ come from the germline V gene. The data originate from a study of PD-1 blockade in mismatch repair-deficient tumors. Study overall: All were previously treated, progressing patients with approximately 11 mismatch repair-deficient cancer types.

Every patient had mismatch repair deficiency by PCR or immunohistochemistry. TCRs were sequenced from a few patients responding to pembrolizumab. Clones were read by immunoSEQ multiplex PCR, and TCRdb kept only the in-frame ones, dropping some. Of over 100,000 clones in the sample, 60% to 85% were seen once. This sequence was found in an adult with mismatch repair-deficient cancer. V usage is TRBV7-8 and J usage is TRBJ2-2; D call uncertain. Sample: peripheral blood, taken approximately 14 months after starting pembrolizumab. CDR3 sequence reads: CASSLRTGELFF. The CDR3 coding sequence is TGTGCCAGCAGCTTAAGGACCGGGGAGCTGTTTTTT.